Listed below are T cell receptor beta chains from one sample, sequenced in a study of blood T cells in healthy people across ages. MiXCR, run by TCRdb on the 5' RACE reads, gives a single entry per CDR3 protein. The data hold 650,000 to 700,000 distinct CDR3 sequences, with approximately 31% observed a single time. The specimen sequenced was blood. These receptors were obtained from a woman of 80 years or more in good health. Each CDR3 is given with its conserved first and last residue. Fields, in order: J gene, clone size, D gene, V gene, CDR3 DNA, CDR3 protein. D genes are given only for firm matches. Only part of the rows carry a size: once, few, many, or a class if the clone is expanded.

>TRBJ2-4|few|TRBD1|TRBV29-1
TGCAGCGCCTCTGGACAGGGGGCTGCCAAAAACATTCAGTACTTC
CSASGQGAAKNIQYF
>TRBJ1-2|many|-|TRBV29-1
TGCAGCGTTGCGAAGGGAGACTATGGCTACACCTTC
CSVAKGDYGYTF
>TRBJ2-1|few|TRBD1|TRBV2
TGTGCCAGGGCAGAGCAGGGGGCCGGGCGAGAGCAGTTCTTC
CARAEQGAGREQFF
>TRBJ1-2|many|-|TRBV7-9
TGTGCCAGCAGCTTAGCGGCGACGGGCGCGGGCACCTTC
CASSLAATGAGTF
>TRBJ1-1|-|-|TRBV7-8
TGTGCCAGCAGCACTTTAGGGAAAAACACTGAAGCTTTCTTT
CASSTLGKNTEAFF
>TRBJ2-5|many|-|TRBV7-9
TGTGCCAGCAGCTTAATAAGGGTAGTGGAGACCCAGTACTTC
CASSLIRVVETQYF
>TRBJ2-7|-|TRBD2|TRBV7-2
TGTGCCAGCAGCTTATTTCCTAGCGGCCCCTACGAGCAGTACTTC
CASSLFPSGPYEQYF
>TRBJ2-1|many|-|TRBV5-5
TGTGCCAGCATCATCCTGACCCTACTGGGGGACAATGAGCAGTTCTTC
CASIILTLLGDNEQFF
>TRBJ2-3|few|-|TRBV2
TGTGCCAGCAAAGGGCGTAAACCCACAGATACGCAGTATTTT
CASKGRKPTDTQYF
>TRBJ2-5|many|TRBD1|TRBV3-1
TGTGCCAGCAGCCAAGGAAGGACAGGGAGGAGAGAGACCCAGTACTTC
CASSQGRTGRRETQYF
>TRBJ2-1|-|-|TRBV20-1
TGCAGTGCTAGGGGTTGCTCCTACAATGAGCAGTTCTTC
CSARGCSYNEQFF
>TRBJ2-5|many|-|TRBV5-1
TGCGCCAGCAGCTTGAACGGGGGTAGTGAGACCCAGTACTTC
CASSLNGGSETQYF
>TRBJ2-3|-|TRBD1|TRBV30
TGTGCCTGGAGTAAGGACAGGGGGACAGATACGCAGTATTTT
CAWSKDRGTDTQYF
>TRBJ2-1|many|TRBD1|TRBV7-2
TGTGCCAGCACCCGATCGGGACAGATTAACAATGAGCAGTTCTTC
CASTRSGQINNEQFF
>TRBJ2-2|many|-|TRBV5-1
TGCGCCAGCAGCTTGGAAGGGGTAACCGGGGAGCTGTTTTTT
CASSLEGVTGELFF
>TRBJ2-5|many|-|TRBV20-1
TGCAGTGCTAGCAGTGGGGCAGGCCAAGAGACCCAGTACTTC
CSASSGAGQETQYF
>TRBJ1-6|-|-|TRBV6-1
TGTGCCAGCAGTGAAGGAACAATCCGGTCACCCCTCCACTTT
CASSEGTIRSPLHF
>TRBJ2-3|-|TRBD2|TRBV27
TGTGCCAGCAGCCGAACTAGCGGGGGGTTCCATACGCAGTATTTT
CASSRTSGGFHTQYF
>TRBJ2-5|-|-|TRBV4-2
TGTGCCAGCAGCCAAGGACTAGTCCGAGTCAGGGGGGAGCAGTACTTC
CASSQGLVRVRGEQYF
>TRBJ2-3|many|-|TRBV11-2
TGTGCCAGCAGTTCCTTTGAGGGGGGACTCACAGATACGCAGTATTTT
CASSSFEGGLTDTQYF
>TRBJ1-5|-|-|TRBV29-1
TGCAGCGTTGAAGATCTTGTGGGCAGGCCCCCCGATCAGCCCCAGCATTTT
CSVEDLVGRPPDQPQHF
>TRBJ2-2|-|TRBD2|TRBV12-3/TRBV12-4
TGTGCCAGCAGTTTGACTAGCGGACACACCGGGGAGCTGTTTTTT
CASSLTSGHTGELFF
>TRBJ2-1|many|TRBD2|TRBV15
TGTGCCACCGGCCGTAAAGGGGCAGGGAGGGCCAATGAGCAGTTCTTC
CATGRKGAGRANEQFF
>TRBJ2-5|many|-|TRBV19
TGTGCCAGTAGTATCCAGGATGGGGAGACCCAGTACTTC
CASSIQDGETQYF
>TRBJ2-4|many|TRBD2|TRBV7-2
TGTGCCAGCAGCCCTGGACTAGCGGGGGGCACCCGAGGTTCAGCCAAAAACATTCAGTACTTC
CASSPGLAGGTRGSAKNIQYF
>TRBJ1-2|-|-|TRBV25-1
TGTGCCAGCAGTGAGCCGGGCCCAGGGTCCGTAGGAGGCTACACCTTC
CASSEPGPGSVGGYTF
>TRBJ2-3|many|-|TRBV3-1
TGTGCCAGCAGCTTCCGCCGCGGAGGGACACTCACAGATACGCAGTATTTT
CASSFRRGGTLTDTQYF
>TRBJ2-3|-|-|TRBV13
TGTGCCAGCAGCCCAACCAAAGGAGGGTTCAAAGATACGCAGTATTTT
CASSPTKGGFKDTQYF
>TRBJ2-7|many|-|TRBV5-1
TGCGCCAGCAGCTGGGACCCAGGTATTGAGCAGTACTTC
CASSWDPGIEQYF
>TRBJ2-3|many|-|TRBV5-6
TGTGCCAGCAGCTTGTCCAGGGGGGCAGATACGCAGTATTTT
CASSLSRGADTQYF
>TRBJ2-1|many|TRBD2|TRBV7-3
TGTGCCAGCAGCGCTAGCGGGGGGATTCTGGATGAGCAGTTCTTC
CASSASGGILDEQFF
>TRBJ1-5|many|-|TRBV5-1
TGCGCCAGCAGCTTGAGAGGGGCGGGTCAGCCCCAGCATTTT
CASSLRGAGQPQHF
>TRBJ1-1|few|-|TRBV28
TGTGCCAGCAGTTTACTGGGAATTGGCTCCACTGAAGCTTTCTTT
CASSLLGIGSTEAFF
>TRBJ2-1|many|-|TRBV5-1
TGCGCCAGCAGGGACCCCAGGTCCAATGAGCAGTTCTTC
CASRDPRSNEQFF
>TRBJ2-5|many|-|TRBV20-1
TGCAGTGAGGGCGCAGGTACCCTTCAAGAGACCCAGTACTTC
CSEGAGTLQETQYF
>TRBJ2-5|many|-|TRBV6-2/TRBV6-3
TGTGCCAGCAGTTACGAGGGGGTCCGTAATCAAGAGACCCAGTACTTC
CASSYEGVRNQETQYF
>TRBJ2-3|many|TRBD1|TRBV12-3/TRBV12-4
TGTGCCAGCAGGGGGACAGGGAACACAGATACGCAGTATTTT
CASRGTGNTDTQYF
>TRBJ1-4|-|-|TRBV20-1
TGCAGTGCTAGTAGTAGACTTAATGAAAAACTGTTTTTT
CSASSRLNEKLFF
>TRBJ2-3|many|-|TRBV5-1
TGCGCCAGCAGCTTATCCCCGTGGGGGACAGATACGCAGTATTTT
CASSLSPWGTDTQYF
>TRBJ2-5|once|-|TRBV3-1
TGTGCCAGCAGCCCGGGACCATACCAAGAGACCCAGTACTTC
CASSPGPYQETQYF
>TRBJ2-3|few|-|TRBV18
TGTGCCAGCACCCGGGGAGGACCTACGGGAGATACGCAGTATTTT
CASTRGGPTGDTQYF
>TRBJ2-3|many|TRBD2|TRBV20-1
TGCAGTGCTAGCGGGGGGAAGACAGATACGCAGTATTTT
CSASGGKTDTQYF
>TRBJ2-5|many|-|TRBV2
TGTGCCAGCGGGGCAGGCCTACAAGAGACCCAGTACTTC
CASGAGLQETQYF
>TRBJ2-3|once|-|TRBV2
TGTGCCGGCCGAAGGGCGGGACGAGGTACGCAGTATTTT
CAGRRAGRGTQYF
>TRBJ2-4|-|-|TRBV20-1
TGCAGTGCTAGACCCTACATGAGCCAGTCCAAAAACATTCAGTACTTC
CSARPYMSQSKNIQYF
>TRBJ2-7|many|-|TRBV10-3
TGTGCCATCAGTGACTTGGGACAGTTGAGTAGCGGGTCGGACTACGAGCAGTACTTC
CAISDLGQLSSGSDYEQYF
>TRBJ2-5|few|TRBD1|TRBV18
TGTGCCAGCTCACCGGCCGACAGGGTGAAGACCCAGTACTTC
CASSPADRVKTQYF